The 20 T cell receptor beta chains listed next were all sequenced from one sample in a study of spatial heterogeneity in lung cancer. These receptors are not linked to any known antigen. Study results and limitations: Mutation tallies in tumors tracked expanded intratumoral alpha and beta TCR counts.

TCRdb re-analysed the 5' RACE reads in MiXCR, keeping a single row per CDR3 protein. The table has approximately 5,500 distinct CDR3 sequences, about 5.8% seen once. Specified time point: sample taken at primary tumor resection. Source: lung tumor tissue, taken at surgery. The source is a female donor with early-stage non-small cell lung cancer.

This clonotype was picked up many times. This beta chain was picked up by a library intended for alpha chains and is off target, so its count carries little meaning. This chain connects TRBV18 to TRBJ1-1, with 10 bases lining up with TRBD1. Germline CDR1 is KGHSH and CDR2 is LQKENI. The CDR3 consists of 15 residues. The junction had 7 bases not matched to a gene; V was cut back by 3 bases and J by 6 bases. CDR3 protein: CASSPPGQGRSEAFF. The CDR3 region has the DNA TGTGCCAGCTCACCTCCGGGACAGGGGCGTTCTGAAGCTTTCTTT.

This clonotype has ten or more counts. This beta chain represents an off-target read in a library built for alpha chains; its size is of limited meaning. This chain connects TRBV3-1 to TRBJ1-2; possible D gene TRBD1, 5 bases. The germline CDR1 and CDR2 sequences are LGHDT and YNNKEL (reference sequence). The length of the CDR3 is 13 residues. V was clipped by 5 bases and J by 6 bases, with 13 bases between them. This chain's CDR3 is CASSLRGPHGYTF. The CDR3 DNA reads as TGTGCCAGCAGCTTAAGGGGTCCCCATGGCTACACCTTC.

This clonotype is large (0.1 to 1%) in the sample. This beta chain is an unintended read in a library built for alpha chains; its size means little. The V gene is TRBV9, the J gene TRBJ2-7; TRBD2 matches 15 bases. CDR1 is SGDLS and CDR2 is YYNGEE in the germline V gene. This CDR3 region has 17 residues. The V gene end was trimmed by 3 bases and the J gene end by 3 bases; junction bases not matched to a gene: 7. CDR3 protein: CASSASGLAGGLYEQYV. CDR3 coding DNA: TGTGCCAGCAGCGCTTCAGGACTAGCGGGGGGGCTCTACGAGCAGTACGTC.

This clonotype was picked up many times. Since it is a stray read in a library aimed at alpha chains, this beta chain has a size that is not meaningful. The V gene is TRBV7-2, the J gene TRBJ2-3, with 10 bases lining up with TRBD1. The CDR3 has 16 amino acids. The V segment lost 1 base and the J segment 6 bases; nucleotides outside the gene matches: 7. The germline gives CDR1 SGHTA, CDR2 FQGNSA. The DNA of the CDR3 is TGTGCCAGCAGCTTAGAGGACAGGGGGGATGTGGATACGCAGTATTTT. It specifies CASSLEDRGDVDTQYF.

This clonotype was picked up many times. A library prepared for alpha chains yielded this beta chain as an off-target read; its size is of little meaning. The chain carries TRBV5-6 and TRBJ2-2; D is possibly TRBD1 (5 bases). V was clipped by 2 bases and J by 4 bases, with 6 bases between them. Germline values: CDR1 SGHDT, CDR2 YYEEEE. The CDR3 extends over 13 amino acids. Written as DNA, the CDR3 is TGTGCCAGCAGCTTACAGGCCACCGGGGAGCTGTTTTTT. Amino acids: CASSLQATGELFF. The full variable domain, with the rest looked up from reference TRBV5-6 and TRBJ2-2, is DAGVTQSPTHLIKTRGQQVTLRCSPKSGHDTVSWYQQALGQGPQFIFQYYEEEERQRGNFPDRFSGHQFPNYSSELNVNALLLGDSALYLCASSLQATGELFFGEGSRLTVL.

This clonotype was counted many times. The library was designed around alpha chains, so this beta chain is a stray read whose abundance carries little weight. V and J are TRBV27 and TRBJ2-3, with 8 positions matching TRBD2. After removal of 3 bases from V and 8 bases from J, the junction contained 10 bases not matched to a gene. The CDR3 is 15 residues long. Per germline, CDR1 MNHEY and CDR2 SMNVEV (reference sequence). The CDR3 sequence is CASSLASGGQGTQYF. CDR3 DNA: TGTGCCAGCAGTTTGGCGAGCGGGGGCCAAGGTACGCAGTATTTT.

By share, this clonotype counts as large (0.1 to 1%). Found in a library prepared for alpha chains, this beta chain is an off-target read, and its abundance has little meaning. This sequence joins TRBV28 and TRBJ1-1; TRBD1 might be the D (5 bases). Trimming removed 2 bases at V and 1 base at J, with 8 bases between. In germline, CDR1 is MDHEN, CDR2 SYDVKM. There are 14 residues in the CDR3. The CDR3 is CASSLGDRNTEAFF. CDR3 coding DNA: TGTGCCAGCAGTTTAGGCGACAGGAACACTGAAGCTTTCTTT.

The table lists this clonotype with many counts. This beta chain is an off-target read within a library intended for alpha chains, so its frequency means little. The chain uses TRBV5-1 and TRBJ1-1; TRBD1 might be the D (6 bases). Trimming removed 5 bases at V and 8 bases at J, with 22 bases between. The CDR3 runs 15 residues. CDR1 SGHRS and CDR2 YFSETQ come from the germline V gene. The CDR3 here is CASRPPGQSRGEAFF. CDR3 coding DNA: TGCGCCAGCAGACCTCCTGGACAGTCGCGGGGGGAAGCTTTCTTT.

Ten or more counts support this clonotype. In a library made to pick up alpha chains, this beta chain is a stray read with a size that means little. V gene TRBV4-2 combines with J gene TRBJ1-2, with a weak D call TRBD1 (6 bases). Between the trimmed V and J ends, which lost 1 base and 3 bases, there was a span of 12 bases. The germline V gene has CDR1 LGHNA and CDR2 YNFKEQ. The CDR3 loop spans 15 amino acids. CDR3: CASSQGEAGDYGYTF. The CDR3 DNA follows: TGTGCCAGCAGCCAAGGGGAGGCAGGGGACTATGGCTACACCTTC.

In its sample, this clonotype was seen many times. The size of this beta chain means little, since it is a stray read in a library made for alpha chains. This chain joins TRBV5-1 and TRBJ1-4; D unresolved. CDR1 and CDR2 (germline): SGHRS, YFSETQ. V was shortened by 1 base and J by 0 bases, with 10 bases between the two germline ends. The CDR3 sequence is 16 residues long. In nucleotides, the CDR3 is TGCGCCAGCAGCTTGTCCCGCAGATCAACTAATGAAAAACTGTTTTTT. Protein product: CASSLSRRSTNEKLFF.

By sample fraction, this clonotype is medium-sized. This beta chain lies outside the target of a library built for alpha chains; its clone size means little. The chain has TRBV20-1 and TRBJ2-5, with TRBD1 matching 7 bases. The CDR3 length is 14 residues. The trim removed 7 bases at V and 1 base at J, leaving 9 bases unmatched. Germline CDR1 is DFQATT and CDR2 is SNEGSKA (reference sequence). This CDR3 is CSVIAPGGQETQYF. DNA for the CDR3: TGCAGTGTCATCGCCCCAGGGGGCCAAGAGACCCAGTACTTC.

With respect to this clonotype: A library prepared for alpha chains yielded this beta chain as an off-target read; its size is of little meaning. J is TRBJ2-7 and V is TRBV3-1; TRBD1 is a possible D gene (5 bases). Between the trimmed V and J ends, which lost 1 base and 6 bases, there was a span of 13 bases. Germline V gene data show CDR1 as LGHDT and CDR2 as YNNKEL (reference sequence). The CDR3 runs to 14 residues. In DNA form, the CDR3 reads TGTGCCAGCAGCCAAGCCACAGGTGACGTCGAGCAGTACGTC. Translating gives CASSQATGDVEQYV.

At least ten counts were recorded for this clonotype. The library was prepared for alpha chains; this beta chain is a stray read, so its frequency means little. The V gene is TRBV4-2, the J gene TRBJ2-2; no clear D gene. The ends were cut back, 3 bases at V and 7 bases at J, with 9 bases in the middle. Per the germline V gene, CDR1 is LGHNA and CDR2 is YNFKEQ. The CDR3 is made up of 13 amino acids. The CDR3 nucleotides are TGTGCCAGCAGCCAGCTCGCGGACGGGGAGCTGTTTTTT. Translation gives CASSQLADGELFF.

This clonotype rates as medium-sized. This beta chain turned up in a library designed for alpha chains; as an off-target read, its abundance says little. V gene TRBV12-3 or TRBV12-4 combines with J gene TRBJ2-1; TRBD1 agrees at 7 bases. This CDR3 comprises 11 residues. Unmatched junction bases numbered 0, after V lost 4 bases and J lost 9 bases. CDR3 sequence reads: CASSSGGEQFF. As DNA, the CDR3 is TGTGCCAGCAGTTCAGGGGGTGAGCAGTTCTTC.

This clonotype was counted a few times. A single base separates this from a much larger clone, so it may be a read error. This beta chain lies outside the target of a library built for alpha chains; its clone size means little. The chain couples TRBV3-1 to TRBJ2-1, with D perhaps given as TRBD1 or TRBD2 (6 bases each). Germline V gives CDR1 LGHDT, CDR2 YNNKEL (reference sequence). This CDR3 region has 13 residues. CDR3 region: CVSSQNGGGEQFF. In DNA form, the CDR3 reads TGTGTCAGCAGCCAGAACGGAGGGGGGGAGCAGTTCTTC.

This clonotype is labeled as medium-sized. This beta chain is a stray read from a library made for alpha chains; its abundance is not meaningful. The rearrangement links TRBV20-1 to TRBJ2-1, with D possibly TRBD1 on 6 matching bases. The germline gives CDR1 DFQATT, CDR2 SNEGSKA (reference sequence). Trimming took off 0 bases at V and 6 bases at J, with 18 bases between the two ends. The length of the CDR3 is 16 residues. In nucleotides, the CDR3 is TGCAGTGCTAGAGATCCGAATGGGGGCCGCCCCAATGAGCAGTTCTTC. Amino acids: CSARDPNGGRPNEQFF.

Relative to its sample, this clonotype is medium-sized. The library was built for alpha chains, so this beta chain is an off-target read and its size means little. The genes are TRBV6-5 and TRBJ1-4; D is unclear. CDR3 size: 12 residues. The germline V and J ends were trimmed by 5 bases and 8 bases, with 9 bases remaining between them. Per germline, CDR1 MNHEY and CDR2 SVGAGI. CDR3 bases: TGTGCCAGCAGTCCCTCGAGGGAAAAACTGTTTTTT. It is translated as CASSPSREKLFF.

This clonotype was counted many times. This beta chain is an off-target read within a library intended for alpha chains, so its frequency means little. The gene calls are TRBV21-1 and TRBJ2-7. TRBV21-1 is a known pseudogene. The CDR3 loop spans 15 amino acids. DNA of the CDR3: TGTGCCAGCAGCAATGGAGTAACTGACTCCTACGAGCAGTACTTC. It codes for CASSNGVTDSYEQYF.

By sample fraction, this clonotype is medium-sized. This beta chain is a stray read from a library made for alpha chains; its abundance is not meaningful. The chain employs TRBV27 and TRBJ2-1; D might be TRBD1 (6 bases). Between the trimmed V and J ends, which lost 6 bases and 2 bases, there was a span of 23 bases. The CDR3 sequence is 18 residues long. The germline V gene has CDR1 MNHEY and CDR2 SMNVEV (reference sequence). The CDR3 reads CASRILSSGVGTYNEQFF. The CDR3 DNA reads as TGTGCCAGCAGAATACTTTCCTCAGGGGTAGGGACCTACAATGAGCAGTTCTTC.

This clonotype is medium-sized (0.01 to 0.1%) within its sample. This beta chain turned up in a library designed for alpha chains; as an off-target read, its abundance says little. This chain links TRBV18 with TRBJ1-1; D not resolved. This CDR3 has 13 residues. V was cut by 2 bases and J by 6 bases, with 10 bases left in between. Per germline, CDR1 KGHSH and CDR2 LQKENI. The CDR3 loop is CASSPAGLAEAFF. CDR3 DNA sequence: TGTGCCAGCTCACCAGCCGGGCTCGCTGAAGCTTTCTTT.